These T cell receptor beta chains were read from a single sample in a study of read filtering for tumor transcriptome and immune sequencing. One entry per CDR3 protein, called by TCRdb with MiXCR from the reads. The sample carries around 41,000 distinct CDR3 sequences, around 15% recorded once. The specimen was a population of CD138-negative cells sorted from bone marrow. These receptors were obtained from a donor aged 40 or over with multiple myeloma. The CDR3 runs from the conserved cysteine through the conserved F or W. A D gene is named only where the DNA matches it firmly. Clone size is not always given. Where it is, it says once, few, many or a class for expanded clones.

v_gene	j_gene	d_gene	abundance	CDR3nt	CDR3aa
TRBV20-1	TRBJ1-6	-	-	TGCAGTGCTAGGAGTGCGGGAGGGGATCGATCACTCCTTCACTTT	CSARSAGGDRSLLHF
TRBV5-1	TRBJ2-7	-	-	TGCGCCAGCAGCGGGGCGGGGACACCTTCTCTCTCCTACGAGCAGTACTTC	CASSGAGTPSLSYEQYF
TRBV30	TRBJ1-5	TRBD1	many	TGTGCCTGGAGGACAGGGGTTGGGAAGCCCCAGCATTTT	CAWRTGVGKPQHF
TRBV7-2	TRBJ2-2	-	many	TGTGCCAGCAGCCCCCAGGCCGGGGAGCTGTTTTTT	CASSPQAGELFF
TRBV20-1	TRBJ2-4	-	-	TGCAGTGCCCCTGCGGGCACTGGGTCCAAAAACATTCAGTACTTC	CSAPAGTGSKNIQYF
TRBV5-1	TRBJ2-6	TRBD1	many	TGCGCCAGCAGCCTCTCACAGGGGGGAGGGGCCAACGTCCTGACTTTC	CASSLSQGGGANVLTF
TRBV5-1	TRBJ2-7	-	-	TGCGCCAGCAGCTTTCAAGGGTTAAATTGGGCCCCCTACGAGCGGTACTTC	CASSFQGLNWAPYERYF
TRBV20-1	TRBJ1-3	-	many	TGCAGTGCTCGGCACTACGGAAACACCATATATTTT	CSARHYGNTIYF
TRBV19	TRBJ1-1	TRBD1	many	TGTGCCAGTAGTGGACAGGGGGGGAGACACACTGAAGCTTTCTTT	CASSGQGGRHTEAFF
TRBV7-8	TRBJ1-1	TRBD1	many	TGTGCCAGCAGTATTAGAGGGACAGGGGAATTGAACACTGAAGCTTTCTTT	CASSIRGTGELNTEAFF
TRBV20-1	TRBJ2-3	TRBD2	many	TGCAGTGCCGTTAGCGGGGGGGCCGGGTCAGATACGCAGTATTTT	CSAVSGGAGSDTQYF
TRBV27	TRBJ1-4	-	many	TGTGCCAGCAGTATAGGACGAAATGAAAAACTGTTTTTT	CASSIGRNEKLFF
TRBV9	TRBJ1-5	TRBD1	few	TGTGCCAGCAGCCCATCCAGGGGGGCCAATCAGCCCCAGCATTTT	CASSPSRGANQPQHF
TRBV25-1	TRBJ2-3	-	many	TGTGCCAGCAGAAGCCGGTCAGATACGCAGTATTTT	CASRSRSDTQYF
TRBV29-1	TRBJ2-3	TRBD1	-	TGCAGCGTTGAACTTATATCCGGGACAGGGACGGATACGCAGTATTTT	CSVELISGTGTDTQYF
TRBV19	TRBJ1-4	TRBD1	-	TGTGCCAGCACGGGACAGGGCGGCGAAAAACTGTTTTTT	CASTGQGGEKLFF
TRBV7-2	TRBJ2-5	-	many	TGTGCCAGCAGCTTAGGTGGGGGCCAAGAGACCCAGTACTTC	CASSLGGGQETQYF
TRBV3-1	TRBJ2-5	TRBD2	many	TGTGCCAGCAGCCAAGGGCGGGGGGGCCGTCCCTGGGAGACCCAGTACTTC	CASSQGRGGRPWETQYF
TRBV12-3/TRBV12-4	TRBJ1-2	-	many	TGTGCCAGCAGTTTTTTCGGCGAGAACTATGGCTACACCTTC	CASSFFGENYGYTF
TRBV20-1	TRBJ2-7	TRBD2	medium-sized	TGCAGTGCCCCAACTCCGGGACTAGGCCGCTACGAGCAGTACTTC	CSAPTPGLGRYEQYF
TRBV5-1	TRBJ2-7	-	many	TGCGCCAGCAGCATGGGTCACGCCAGGGACACATCCGAGCAGTACTTC	CASSMGHARDTSEQYF
TRBV20-1	TRBJ2-3	-	many	TGCAGTGCCCGAGAGGCCATCACAGATACGCAGTATTTT	CSAREAITDTQYF
TRBV30	TRBJ1-1	-	many	TGTGCCTGGAGTCCAAGTAGGGGAGGGGGGTCGAGCACTGAAGCTTTCTTT	CAWSPSRGGGSSTEAFF
TRBV27	TRBJ1-5	-	many	TGTGCCAGCGGACCTAGGGGAGGGCCGCTCAATCAGCCCCAGCATTTT	CASGPRGGPLNQPQHF
TRBV29-1	TRBJ1-2	-	many	TGCAGCCTATGGCAGGGCGGAGGCTACACCTTC	CSLWQGGGYTF
TRBV5-1	TRBJ1-1	TRBD1	many	TGCGCCAGCAGTACCGGGACAGGGAAGGGAGCTTTCTTT	CASSTGTGKGAFF
TRBV11-1	TRBJ2-5	TRBD2	many	TGTGCCAGCAGCCCCCCCCCGGGACTAGCGGGGGGGCCAGAGACCCAGTACTTC	CASSPPPGLAGGPETQYF
TRBV10-3	TRBJ1-2	TRBD1	many	TGTGCCATCAAGGGGGCCGGACCCTATGGCTACACCTTC	CAIKGAGPYGYTF
TRBV9	TRBJ2-7	-	many	TGTGCCAGCAGCGCCGGCCAGGGGTTGAGCTCCTACGAGCAGTACTTC	CASSAGQGLSSYEQYF
TRBV4-1	TRBJ1-5	-	many	TGCGCCAGCAGCCATAAGGCCTCCCCGCCCCAGCATTTT	CASSHKASPPQHF
TRBV15	TRBJ1-2	TRBD1	-	TGTGCCACCAGCCGGGACAGGGGGAATTCTCACTATGGCTACACCTTC	CATSRDRGNSHYGYTF
TRBV7-9	TRBJ1-1	-	-	TGTGCCAGCAGCTTAGGGGTAACTGAAGCTTTCTTT	CASSLGVTEAFF
TRBV5-1	TRBJ1-4	-	-	TGCGCCAGCAGTTTCATTTCAGGGTATGAAAAACTGTTTTTT	CASSFISGYEKLFF
TRBV28	TRBJ1-4	TRBD1	many	TGTGCCAGCAGTTACACAGGGGGCCGGGAAAAACTGTTTTTT	CASSYTGGREKLFF
TRBV27	TRBJ1-5	-	-	TGTGCCAGCAGCCAAAATGGGCAGAATCAGCCCCAGCATTTT	CASSQNGQNQPQHF
TRBV7-9	TRBJ1-1	-	many	TGTGCCAGCAGCTTAAACGGGAACACTGAAGCTTTCTTT	CASSLNGNTEAFF
TRBV29-1	TRBJ1-3	TRBD1	-	TGCAGCGTTAGACTTACAGGGGGCAACACCATATATTTT	CSVRLTGGNTIYF
TRBV2	TRBJ1-4	-	many	TGTGCCAGCAGTGTTAGGAAAGAAAAACTGTTTTTT	CASSVRKEKLFF
TRBV6-6	TRBJ2-2	TRBD1	many	TGTGCCAGCAGTCCCACCGGGACAGGGGTCGGGGAGCTGTTTTTT	CASSPTGTGVGELFF
TRBV4-1	TRBJ2-5	-	many	TGCGCCAGCAGCCAATGGGCTGGGAATAGACAGGATAGAGGGACCCAGTACTTC	CASSQWAGNRQDRGTQYF
TRBV4-2	TRBJ2-3	-	few	TGTGCCAGCAGCCAAGTTGCGGGGGCAACAGATACGCAGTATTTT	CASSQVAGATDTQYF
TRBV29-1	TRBJ2-5	-	many	TGCAGCGTGGGCACACTGGTCGGGGAGACCCAGTACTTC	CSVGTLVGETQYF
TRBV12-3/TRBV12-4	TRBJ2-3	-	few	TGTGTCAGCTGTGCCTCCTACAGGTCACCCAACACAGATACGCAGTATTTT	CVSCASYRSPNTDTQYF
TRBV6-1	TRBJ1-5	-	many	TGTGCCAGCTCAACCGTGGCAGGCGGGAATCAGCCCCAGCATTTT	CASSTVAGGNQPQHF
TRBV6-2/TRBV6-3	TRBJ1-5	TRBD1	many	TGTGCCAGGACTCCGGGACAGGCTAGCAATCAGCCCCAGCATTTT	CARTPGQASNQPQHF
TRBV20-1	TRBJ2-1	TRBD2	many	TGCAGAGCGGGGGGCCCAGTTCGCAATGAGCAGTTCTTC	CRAGGPVRNEQFF
TRBV6-5	TRBJ1-6	TRBD1	-	TGTGCCAGCAGTTACCCGTCCGGGACAGGTCCCCACCATAATTCACCCCTCCACTTT	CASSYPSGTGPHHNSPLHF
TRBV4-2	TRBJ2-5	-	many	TGTGCCAGCAGCCAAGCAGGCAATAAGGGGGGGCAAGAGACCCAGTACTTC	CASSQAGNKGGQETQYF
TRBV4-1	TRBJ2-3	TRBD1	many	TGCGCCAGCAGCCATTTAGACAGGGACGCAGATACGCAGTATTTT	CASSHLDRDADTQYF
TRBV10-3	TRBJ2-2	TRBD1	many	TGTGCCATCAGTGAGTTCAGGACAGGGAAGACCGGGGAGCTGTTTTTT	CAISEFRTGKTGELFF
TRBV3-1	TRBJ2-1	-	many	TGTGCCAGCAGCCTCCGGGCCGTAAACAATGAGCAGTTCTTC	CASSLRAVNNEQFF
TRBV20-1	TRBJ2-5	-	many	TGCAGCGCGACTAGTCATAAGGAGACCCAGTACTTC	CSATSHKETQYF
TRBV20-1	TRBJ2-1	-	many	TGCAGTGCTAGTCTAGGAAATGAGCAGTTCTTC	CSASLGNEQFF